This T cell receptor (beta chain) was recorded in a study of T cells expressing NK-cell markers. Study-wide findings and caveats: Topping the CD3+CD56-NKG2C+ fraction as well were these clonotypes, in a handful of donors.

About this clonotype: Its antigen is still unknown.

The CDR3 has 14 amino acids. CDR1 is MNHEY and CDR2 is SMNVEV in the germline V gene (reference sequence). 5'RACE template switching with UMIs generated TCR beta cDNA. From its re-call of the 5' RACE reads, TCRdb lists each CDR3 protein once, without DNA. The sample table sets out 400,000 to 500,000 distinct CDR3 sequences. V and J are TRBV27 and TRBJ1-1; TCRdb indicates TRBD1, and absent DNA this call remains unverified. Input material: blood T cells: a sorted CD56 or NKG2C T cell subset, CD4+ or CD8+ T cells, or bulk PBMC T cells (not recorded which). This receptor was taken from a woman aged 18 to 75 in good health. This CDR3 is CASSFRGMNTEAFF.